Detailed here is one TCR beta chain. The sample originates from a study of cytomegalovirus exposure and HLA in healthy donors. The PCR had 60 Vbeta and 13 Jbeta primers. Method: immunoSEQ multiplex PCR; TCRdb's copy keeps in-frame clones and lacks some. This sample carries 200,000 or so clones, roughly 73% of them seen once, and the ten largest clones take 2.1%. The CDR3 totals 13 residues. V lost 4 bases, J lost 2 bases, and 8 bases lay in between. Germline assignment: CDR1 SGHTA and CDR2 FQGNSA. V is TRBV7-2 and J is TRBJ1-2; perhaps TRBD1 as D (5 bases). The sequencing sample was made of PBMCs. This clonotype originated in a woman in her thirties in good health and CMV-seropositive. The CDR3 DNA reads TGTGCCAGCAGCTCGGGACTGAACTATGGCTACACCTTC. It encodes CASSSGLNYGYTF. The full variable domain, in which reference TRBV7-2 and TRBJ1-2 provide the parts outside the CDR3, is GAGVSQSPSNKVTEKGKDVELRCDPISGHTALYWYRQSLGQGLEFLIYFQGNSAPDKSGLPSDRFSAERTGGSVSTLTIQRTQQEDSAVYLCASSSGLNYGYTFGSGTRLTVV.